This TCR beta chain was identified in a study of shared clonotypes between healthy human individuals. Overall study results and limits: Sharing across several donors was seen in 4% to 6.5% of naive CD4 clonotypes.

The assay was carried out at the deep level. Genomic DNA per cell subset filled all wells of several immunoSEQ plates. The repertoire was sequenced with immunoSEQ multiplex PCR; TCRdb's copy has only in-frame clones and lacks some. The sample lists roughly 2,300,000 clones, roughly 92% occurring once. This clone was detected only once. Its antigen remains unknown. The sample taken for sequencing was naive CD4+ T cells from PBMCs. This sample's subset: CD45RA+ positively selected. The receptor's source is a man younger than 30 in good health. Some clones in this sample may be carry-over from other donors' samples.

The CDR3 here is CASSPGRGPNEKLFF. DNA for the CDR3: TGCGCCAGCAGCCCTGGCCGAGGGCCTAATGAAAAACTGTTTTTT. The chain employs TRBV5-1 and TRBJ1-4; D is unclear. Trimming left V 4 bases short and J 3 bases short, with 13 bases between. CDR3 length: 15 amino acids. Germline CDR1 SGHRS, CDR2 YFSETQ.